A selection of T cell receptor beta chains follows, all from one sample in a study of shared clonotypes between healthy human individuals. Method: immunoSEQ multiplex PCR; TCRdb's copy keeps in-frame clones and lacks some. The sample has about 2.4 million clones; approximately 94% are singletons. Input material: naive CD4+ T cells from PBMCs. Receptors were obtained from a man aged 18 to 29 in good health. Some clones in this sample may be carry-over from other donors' samples. The CDR3 runs from the conserved cysteine through the conserved F or W. A D gene is named only where the DNA matches it firmly. Clone sizes are given selectively: once, few, many, or a class where the clone is expanded.

j_call v_call clone_size cdr3_length d_call cdr3_nt cdr3_aa
TRBJ1-5 TRBV28 few 13 NA TGTGCCAGCAGTTTTACCGTCAATCAGCCCCAGCATTTT CASSFTVNQPQHF
TRBJ2-1 TRBV6-4 once 12 NA TGTGCCAGCAGTCACCTCACGGGAGTTCAGTTCTTC CASSHLTGVQFF
TRBJ1-2 TRBV6-9 NA 15 NA TGTGCCACCATCGCCCCCAGGGCCCCAAACTATGGCTACACCTTC CATIAPRAPNYGYTF
TRBJ2-1 TRBV5-1 NA 14 NA TGCGCCAGCAGCTTGCTGGCAGACTACAATGAGCAGTTCTTC CASSLLADYNEQFF
TRBJ2-5 TRBV7-6 NA 15 NA TGTGCCAGCAGCAAATTCTATCGGGGACCAGAGACCCAGTACTTC CASSKFYRGPETQYF
TRBJ2-7 TRBV30 NA 13 NA TGTGCCTGGAGTAGGCTGACCCCCTACGAGCAGTACTTC CAWSRLTPYEQYF
TRBJ2-7 TRBV7-2 once 12 NA TGTGCCAGCACCACCCCAGGGAGGGAGCAGTACTTC CASTTPGREQYF
TRBJ2-1 TRBV9 NA 15 TRBD2 TGTGCCAGCAGCGTAGCTAGCGGGAGGGACAATGAGCAGTTCTTC CASSVASGRDNEQFF
TRBJ1-2 TRBV6-4 NA 15 TRBD1 TGTGCCAGCAGCCACCCGGGACAGGGCCACTATGGCTACACCTTC CASSHPGQGHYGYTF
TRBJ1-1 TRBV30 NA 12 NA TGTGCCTGGAGCGAAACCCTAGGGAAAGCTTTCTTT CAWSETLGKAFF
TRBJ2-5 TRBV5-6 NA 17 TRBD2 TGTGCCAGCAGCTACTTGAAGCGGGGGGCTCACCAAGAGACCCAGTACTTC CASSYLKRGAHQETQYF
TRBJ2-1 TRBV18 NA 16 TRBD2 TGTGCCAGCTCTCCAGGGACTAGCGGAAATTACAATGAGCAGTTCTTC CASSPGTSGNYNEQFF
TRBJ2-1 TRBV15 NA 15 TRBD2 TGTGCCACCAGCATTCGACTAGCGGGGGCGGATGAGCAGTTCTTC CATSIRLAGADEQFF
TRBJ1-2 TRBV7-8 NA 16 TRBD1 TGTGCCAGCAGCTTAGGGTACAGGGGTCTTAACTATGGCTACACCTTC CASSLGYRGLNYGYTF
TRBJ2-1 TRBV9 NA 13 NA TGTGCCAGCAGCGTAGGCCCCCGAACTGGGCAGTTCTTC CASSVGPRTGQFF
TRBJ2-2 TRBV6-6 NA 12 NA TGTGCCAGCACCCAGAGCACCGGGGAGCTGTTTTTT CASTQSTGELFF
TRBJ1-1 TRBV28 NA 16 TRBD1 TGTGCCAGCAGTTATATGACAGGGGGCCAGAACACTGAAGCTTTCTTT CASSYMTGGQNTEAFF
TRBJ2-7 TRBV2 NA 14 NA TGTGCCATCCGAACTAGGGCCGGATCCTACGAGCAGTACTTC CAIRTRAGSYEQYF
TRBJ2-1 TRBV5-1 few 13 NA TGCGCCAGCAGCTTGGACAGGGCCAATGAGCAGTTCTTC CASSLDRANEQFF
TRBJ1-2 TRBV11-2 NA 13 NA TGTGCCAGCAAAGGGGACAAAGATTGGGGCTACACCTTC CASKGDKDWGYTF
TRBJ1-6 TRBV5-4 NA 14 NA TGTGCCAGCAGCTTGAGGGATATTAATTCACCCCTCCACTTT CASSLRDINSPLHF
TRBJ2-7 TRBV10-3 NA 14 NA TGTGCCATCAGTCAGAGGGGGCTAGCGGACGAGCAGTACTTC CAISQRGLADEQYF
TRBJ2-7 TRBV21-1 NA 18 NA TGTGCCAGCAGCCCCTGGGGACTAGCGGGATGGAGCTCCTACGAGCAGTACTTC CASSPWGLAGWSSYEQYF
TRBJ2-1 TRBV18 once 14 TRBD2 TGTGCCAGCTCCCCGCCGGGAGGGTACAATGAGCAGTTCTTC CASSPPGGYNEQFF
TRBJ1-1 TRBV7-3 once 13 NA TGTGCCAGCAGCCTAGGACAGTCCACTGAAGCTTTCTTT CASSLGQSTEAFF
TRBJ2-1 TRBV18 NA 15 NA TGTGCCAGCTCACCGAGCGGTTTCTCCTACAATGAGCAGTTCTTC CASSPSGFSYNEQFF
TRBJ2-1 TRBV7-2 NA 15 TRBD2 TGTGCCAGCAGCTTAGGGACTAGCGGGAACCTTGGGCAGTTCTTC CASSLGTSGNLGQFF
TRBJ1-4 TRBV20-1 NA 11 NA TGCAGTGTGGGTTCGAATGAAAAACTGTTTTTT CSVGSNEKLFF
TRBJ1-3 TRBV10-3 once 15 TRBD1 TGTGCCATCAGTGAGGGACAGGTCTCTGGAAACACCATATATTTT CAISEGQVSGNTIYF
TRBJ2-4 TRBV19 NA 16 TRBD1 TGTGCCAGTAGTATAGTGCAGGGGGCTGCCAAAAACATTCAGTACTTC CASSIVQGAAKNIQYF
TRBJ1-2 TRBV4-2 NA 16 NA TGTGCCAGCAGCCAAGGCGGGGCAGGGTTTAACTATGGCTACACCTTC CASSQGGAGFNYGYTF
TRBJ1-4 TRBV25-1 NA 18 NA TGTGCCAGCAGTCCTCCCCTCGGAGAAACGGGACAAAATGAAAAACTGTTTTTT CASSPPLGETGQNEKLFF
TRBJ2-2 TRBV11-2 NA 17 TRBD2 TGTGCCAGCAGCTTACTGGATTTGCGGGAGAGGGGCGGGGAGCTGTTTTTT CASSLLDLRERGGELFF
TRBJ2-7 TRBV7-3 NA 16 NA TGTGCCAGCAGCTTATCCCGGGGTTTAGCGGCTCACGAGCAGTACTTC CASSLSRGLAAHEQYF
TRBJ2-3 TRBV5-1 NA 15 TRBD1 TGCGCCAGCAGCCGATGGACAGGGACCACAGATACGCAGTATTTT CASSRWTGTTDTQYF
TRBJ1-5 TRBV14 NA 19 NA TGTGCCAGCAGCCATTACGACCGGTCCTCAGGGCGAGTCAATCAGCCCCAGCATTTT CASSHYDRSSGRVNQPQHF